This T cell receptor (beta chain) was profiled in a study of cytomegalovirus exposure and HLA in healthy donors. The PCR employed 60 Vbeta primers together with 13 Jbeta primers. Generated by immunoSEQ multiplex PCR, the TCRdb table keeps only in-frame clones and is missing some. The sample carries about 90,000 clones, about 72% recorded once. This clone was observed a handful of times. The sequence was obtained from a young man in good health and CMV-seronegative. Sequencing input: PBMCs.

CDR3 DNA sequence: TGTGCCAGCTGGGACAGGAGGAGGGAAAAACTGTTTTTT. As protein: CASWDRRREKLFF. The chain employs TRBV6-1 and TRBJ1-4; 8 positions match TRBD1. Germline-derived CDR1 and CDR2 are MNHNS and SASEGT. The CDR3 length is 13 residues. The ends lost 8 bases at V and 8 bases at J; junction bases unmatched: 7.